Listed below are T cell receptor beta chains from one sample, sequenced in a study of T-cell reconstitution after alpha-beta-depleted transplantation in children. TCRdb re-analysed the PCR reads in MiXCR, keeping a single row per CDR3 protein. The sample carries 200,000 to 300,000 distinct CDR3 sequences, about 25% recorded once. The material sequenced was PBMCs, taken before TCRalphabeta/CD19-depleted stem cell transplant. These receptors were obtained from a girl aged 2 to 10 with Fanconi anemia, due to receive a stem cell transplant. The CDR3 runs from the conserved cysteine through the conserved F or W. A D gene is named only where the DNA matches it firmly. Where a row states a size, it is once, few, many or the class of an expanded clone; other rows omit it.

j_call	clone_size	cdr3_length	d_call	v_call	cdr3_nt	cdr3_aa
TRBJ1-6	many	11	-	TRBV28	TGTGCCAGCAGCTCGAATTCACCCCTCCACTTT	CASSSNSPLHF
TRBJ2-5	many	14	-	TRBV7-3	TGTGCCAGCAGCTTAGAGGGGTTCCAAGAGACCCAGTACTTC	CASSLEGFQETQYF
TRBJ2-7	many	17	TRBD2	TRBV29-1	TGCAGCGTTGAAGGTCTTGGACTAGCGGGAGGAGGGTACGAGCAGTACTTC	CSVEGLGLAGGGYEQYF
TRBJ2-3	many	11	-	TRBV12-3/TRBV12-4	TGTGCCAGCAGCTCGCTTAATACGCAGTATTTT	CASSSLNTQYF
TRBJ2-2	-	13	TRBD1	TRBV12-3/TRBV12-4	TGTGCCATCAGGGGGATGAACACCGGGGAGCTGTTTTTT	CAIRGMNTGELFF
TRBJ2-5	few	14	TRBD2	TRBV6-1	TGTGCCAGCAGTCGGACTAGCGCCCAAGAGACCCAGTACTTC	CASSRTSAQETQYF
TRBJ1-1	-	14	-	TRBV20-1	TGCAGTGCTGACCGAGGCTCTATGAACACTGAAGCTTTCTTT	CSADRGSMNTEAFF
TRBJ2-3	-	15	-	TRBV5-1	TGCGCCAGCAGCCCGTCGCGGGGCTTTGGGGATACGCAGTATTTT	CASSPSRGFGDTQYF
TRBJ2-5	many	14	-	TRBV29-1	TGCAGCGTTGAAGCCTTCCAGGACCAAGAGACCCAGTACTTC	CSVEAFQDQETQYF
TRBJ2-3	many	15	-	TRBV12-3/TRBV12-4	TGTGCCAGCAGTCCACTAGTGGCTGGAGGGCATACGCAGTATTTT	CASSPLVAGGHTQYF
TRBJ2-6	many	16	-	TRBV12-3/TRBV12-4	TGTGCCAGCAGTTTTCGGTTACGCTCTGGGTCCAACGTCCTGACTTTC	CASSFRLRSGSNVLTF
TRBJ2-3	-	17	TRBD2	TRBV28	TGTGCCAGCAGTTTTGGGCGTGTAGCGGGAGTGGCAGATACGCAGTATTTT	CASSFGRVAGVADTQYF
TRBJ2-5	many	18	-	TRBV21-1	TGTGCCAGCAGCAAAGAAAGTTACACAGGGGGCGGAGGGGAGACCCAGTACTTC	CASSKESYTGGGGETQYF
TRBJ2-1	many	14	-	TRBV12-3/TRBV12-4	TGTGCCAGCAGTTTGTTGATAGGCTACAATGAGCAGTTCTTC	CASSLLIGYNEQFF
TRBJ2-7	few	16	TRBD1	TRBV28	TGTGCCAGCACTTCTCTCCCGGGACAGCCGCCCTACGAGCAGTACTTC	CASTSLPGQPPYEQYF
TRBJ1-2	many	13	-	TRBV29-1	TGCAGCGTCGCGATGCAGAGGATTTATGGCTACACCTTC	CSVAMQRIYGYTF
TRBJ1-5	-	15	-	TRBV20-1	TGCAGTGCTAGAGATGGGGGGGCTGGGAGACAGCCCCAGCATTTT	CSARDGGAGRQPQHF
TRBJ2-1	-	13	-	TRBV12-3/TRBV12-4	TGTGCCACCGCTTCTTATCAGCGGGATGAGCAGTTCTTC	CATASYQRDEQFF
TRBJ2-3	few	14	TRBD1	TRBV20-1	TGCAGTGCTAGTAGTCAGGGGGAAGCAGATACGCAGTATTTT	CSASSQGEADTQYF
TRBJ2-7	many	11	-	TRBV10-3	TGTGCCATCAGTGTAGGGGACGAGCAGTACTTC	CAISVGDEQYF
TRBJ2-1	many	16	-	TRBV29-1	TGCAGCGTTGGGGAGGTCGAAAGGAAGATTTACAATGAGCAGTTCTTC	CSVGEVERKIYNEQFF
TRBJ2-5	many	15	TRBD2	TRBV10-3	TGTGCCATCAGTGGAGCTAGCGGGGGGGCAGAGACCCAGTACTTC	CAISGASGGAETQYF